This TCR beta chain stems from a study of beta chain features in type 1 diabetes. Study context: Sorted cells examined across all samples numbered around 100 million.

The germline CDR1 and CDR2 sequences are SGHDN and FVKESK. Trimming removed 2 bases from V and 7 bases from J; junction bases left unmatched: 15. The CDR3 is made up of 18 amino acids. The sequenced template was cDNA made from the entire isolated RNA. The repertoire was sequenced with immunoSEQ multiplex PCR; TCRdb's copy has only in-frame clones and lacks some. Of 250,000 or so clones listed, more than 65% were seen once; the top ten hold 0.053%. Study-wide points: Reduced insertions and increased deletions marked VDJ junctions in type 1 diabetes patients. A cDNA-based sequencing approach could over-represent cells with high TCR expression. Any role of HLA type in TCRB rearrangement remained unresolved here.

A note on this clone: Its antigen is unknown.

The receptor was isolated from a man under 40 in good health. Source material: naive CD4+ T cells from blood. V gene TRBV14 combines with J gene TRBJ2-1; TRBD2 matches at 9 bases. CDR3 sequence reads: CASSQSLTSGPSWNEQFF. CDR3 nucleotides: TGTGCCAGCAGCCAATCTTTGACTAGCGGACCCTCCTGGAATGAGCAGTTCTTC.